This T cell receptor (beta chain) was sequenced in a study of cytomegalovirus exposure and HLA in healthy donors. Per the germline V gene, CDR1 is SGHTA and CDR2 is FQGNSA. The CDR3 runs to 15 residues. Trimming cost V 3 bases and J 1 base; bases outside gene matches: 5. Primers for the PCR totalled 60 Vbeta and 13 Jbeta. Data came from immunoSEQ multiplex PCR; TCRdb stores just in-frame clones and leaves some out. The sample records 150,000 to 200,000 clones, approximately 85% being singletons. This clone was recorded only once. V gene TRBV7-2 combines with J gene TRBJ1-2; 7 nucleotides align to TRBD1. This receptor was identified in a man aged 18 to 29 in good health and CMV-seropositive. The sequenced sample consisted of PBMCs. The chain's CDR3 is CASSLGQRGNYGYTF. CDR3 bases: TGTGCCAGCAGCTTGGGACAGAGGGGTAACTATGGCTACACCTTC. Filled out from reference TRBV7-2 and TRBJ1-2, the complete variable domain reads GAGVSQSPSNKVTEKGKDVELRCDPISGHTALYWYRQSLGQGLEFLIYFQGNSAPDKSGLPSDRFSAERTGGSVSTLTIQRTQQEDSAVYLCASSLGQRGNYGYTFGSGTRLTVV.